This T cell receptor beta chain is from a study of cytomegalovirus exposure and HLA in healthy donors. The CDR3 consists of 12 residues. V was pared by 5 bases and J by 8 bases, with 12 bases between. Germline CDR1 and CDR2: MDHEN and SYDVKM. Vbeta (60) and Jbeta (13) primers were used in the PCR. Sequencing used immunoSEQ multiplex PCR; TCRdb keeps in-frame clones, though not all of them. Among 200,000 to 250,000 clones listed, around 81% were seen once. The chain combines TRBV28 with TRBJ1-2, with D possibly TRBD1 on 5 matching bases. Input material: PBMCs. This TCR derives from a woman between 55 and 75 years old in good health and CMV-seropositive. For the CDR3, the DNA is TGTGCCAGCAGTCAGGCGGGACTCGGCTACACCTTC. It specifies CASSQAGLGYTF.